Listed below are T cell receptor beta chains from one sample, sequenced in a study of blood T cell repertoires in COVID-19. Using immunoSEQ multiplex PCR, the repertoire was profiled, and TCRdb retains in-frame clones only, with some absent. Of 240,000 or so clones listed, about 82% were seen once; the top ten hold about 12%. Sequences were obtained from peripheral blood. Receptors originate from a man older than 75 with acute or convalescent COVID-19. CDR3s include the opening cysteine and the closing phenylalanine or tryptophan. D genes are given only for firm matches. A clone size is listed for some rows: how often the clone was seen (once, few, many), or a class if it is expanded.

abundance: NA
j_gene: TRBJ2-7
v_gene: TRBV6-6
d_gene: TRBD2
CDR3aa: CASMLTSGTYEQYF
CDR3nt: TGTGCCAGCATGTTGACTAGCGGTACCTACGAGCAGTACTTC

abundance: NA
j_gene: TRBJ2-7
v_gene: TRBV6-5
d_gene: NA
CDR3aa: CASSFIQGYEQYF
CDR3nt: TGTGCCAGCAGTTTTATACAGGGTTACGAGCAGTACTTC

abundance: NA
j_gene: TRBJ2-5
v_gene: TRBV7-3
d_gene: NA
CDR3aa: CASSFSVGETQYF
CDR3nt: TGTGCCAGCAGCTTTAGCGTAGGGGAGACCCAGTACTTC

abundance: NA
j_gene: TRBJ1-2
v_gene: TRBV19
d_gene: TRBD1
CDR3aa: CASTPRKPVWDRGFYGYTF
CDR3nt: TGTGCCAGTACCCCCCGCAAGCCGGTATGGGACAGGGGCTTCTATGGCTACACCTTC

abundance: NA
j_gene: TRBJ2-7
v_gene: TRBV6-2/TRBV6-3
d_gene: NA
CDR3aa: CASSQPGGPRPYEQYF
CDR3nt: TGTGCCAGCAGCCAACCAGGGGGGCCGAGGCCCTACGAGCAGTACTTC

abundance: NA
j_gene: TRBJ2-1
v_gene: TRBV20-1
d_gene: TRBD2
CDR3aa: CSADSSGKQFF
CDR3nt: TGCAGTGCTGATTCTAGCGGGAAGCAGTTCTTC

abundance: NA
j_gene: TRBJ1-5
v_gene: TRBV5-6
d_gene: NA
CDR3aa: CASSWASGTGNQPQHF
CDR3nt: TGTGCCAGCAGCTGGGCTAGCGGCACGGGCAATCAGCCCCAGCATTTT

abundance: NA
j_gene: TRBJ1-5
v_gene: TRBV7-2
d_gene: NA
CDR3aa: CASSLVEEDQPQHF
CDR3nt: TGTGCCAGCAGCTTAGTTGAGGAGGATCAGCCCCAGCATTTT

abundance: NA
j_gene: TRBJ1-6
v_gene: TRBV9
d_gene: NA
CDR3aa: CASSVGARDSPLHF
CDR3nt: TGTGCCAGCAGCGTAGGGGCGAGGGATTCACCCCTCCACTTT

abundance: NA
j_gene: TRBJ2-6
v_gene: TRBV9
d_gene: NA
CDR3aa: CASSPRPPGLNPGANVLTF
CDR3nt: TGTGCCAGCAGCCCCCGACCCCCGGGTCTAAACCCTGGGGCCAACGTCCTGACTTTC

abundance: few
j_gene: TRBJ1-5
v_gene: TRBV5-4
d_gene: TRBD1
CDR3aa: CASSLGTGGQPQHF
CDR3nt: TGTGCCAGCAGCTTGGGGACAGGGGGCCAGCCCCAGCATTTT

abundance: NA
j_gene: TRBJ2-3
v_gene: TRBV5-1
d_gene: TRBD2
CDR3aa: CASSSTSGGWDTQYF
CDR3nt: TGCGCCAGCAGCTCTACTAGCGGGGGTTGGGATACGCAGTATTTT

abundance: NA
j_gene: TRBJ1-5
v_gene: TRBV7-2
d_gene: NA
CDR3aa: CASSLAQRILGQPQHF
CDR3nt: TGTGCCAGCAGCTTAGCGCAGAGGATTTTAGGTCAGCCCCAGCATTTT

abundance: once
j_gene: TRBJ1-1
v_gene: TRBV7-8
d_gene: NA
CDR3aa: CASSLAVQLNTEAFF
CDR3nt: TGTGCCAGCAGCTTAGCGGTACAGTTGAACACTGAAGCTTTCTTT

abundance: NA
j_gene: TRBJ2-7
v_gene: TRBV6-5
d_gene: TRBD2
CDR3aa: CASSPGSAGTGEQYF
CDR3nt: TGTGCCAGCAGTCCAGGCTCAGCGGGGACGGGGGAGCAGTACTTC

abundance: NA
j_gene: TRBJ1-1
v_gene: TRBV29-1
d_gene: TRBD1
CDR3aa: CSAETGGNTEAFF
CDR3nt: TGCAGCGCCGAGACAGGGGGCAACACTGAAGCTTTCTTT

abundance: once
j_gene: TRBJ1-1
v_gene: TRBV5-1
d_gene: TRBD1
CDR3aa: CASSPGQGSGEAFF
CDR3nt: TGCGCCAGCAGCCCGGGACAGGGAAGCGGTGAAGCTTTCTTT

abundance: NA
j_gene: TRBJ1-1
v_gene: TRBV28
d_gene: NA
CDR3aa: CASKISVSRRNTEAFF
CDR3nt: TGTGCCAGCAAAATCAGCGTATCCAGAAGAAACACTGAAGCTTTCTTT

abundance: NA
j_gene: TRBJ2-1
v_gene: TRBV18
d_gene: NA
CDR3aa: CASSLAAISYNEQFF
CDR3nt: TGTGCCAGCTCACTAGCAGCTATAAGCTACAATGAGCAGTTCTTC

abundance: NA
j_gene: TRBJ2-5
v_gene: TRBV3-1/TRBV3-2
d_gene: TRBD1
CDR3aa: CASSSTGTAETQYF
CDR3nt: TGTGCCAGCAGCTCAACCGGGACAGCCGAGACCCAGTACTTC

abundance: NA
j_gene: TRBJ2-5
v_gene: TRBV19
d_gene: NA
CDR3aa: CASSIAGSKGETQYF
CDR3nt: TGTGCCAGTAGTATAGCGGGATCGAAAGGAGAGACCCAGTACTTC

abundance: once
j_gene: TRBJ2-6
v_gene: TRBV2
d_gene: TRBD2
CDR3aa: CASSGPGGPGANVLTF
CDR3nt: TGTGCCAGCAGTGGTCCGGGGGGGCCCGGGGCCAACGTCCTGACTTTC

abundance: NA
j_gene: TRBJ2-1
v_gene: TRBV6-1
d_gene: TRBD2
CDR3aa: CASSGQGLAAYNEQFF
CDR3nt: TGTGCCAGCAGTGGACAGGGACTAGCGGCTTACAATGAGCAGTTCTTC

abundance: NA
j_gene: TRBJ2-5
v_gene: TRBV7-2
d_gene: TRBD2
CDR3aa: CASSLPLGLAGGEETQYF
CDR3nt: TGTGCCAGCAGCTTGCCCCTGGGACTAGCGGGGGGGGAAGAGACCCAGTACTTC

abundance: NA
j_gene: TRBJ2-5
v_gene: TRBV5-1
d_gene: TRBD1
CDR3aa: CASSAGTGTAQYF
CDR3nt: TGCGCCAGCAGCGCTGGGACAGGGACTGCCCAGTACTTC

abundance: NA
j_gene: TRBJ1-5
v_gene: TRBV5-1
d_gene: TRBD1
CDR3aa: CASSLESGTGNQPQHF
CDR3nt: TGCGCCAGCAGCTTGGAATCTGGGACAGGTAATCAGCCCCAGCATTTT

abundance: few
j_gene: TRBJ1-5
v_gene: TRBV2
d_gene: NA
CDR3aa: CASSEQGRGSNQPQHF
CDR3nt: TGTGCCAGCAGTGAACAGGGGAGGGGGTCCAATCAGCCCCAGCATTTT

abundance: NA
j_gene: TRBJ2-3
v_gene: TRBV5-1
d_gene: TRBD2
CDR3aa: CASKAGVVTDTQYF
CDR3nt: TGCGCCTCCAAAGCGGGGGTGGTGACAGATACGCAGTATTTT

abundance: NA
j_gene: TRBJ1-6
v_gene: TRBV14
d_gene: TRBD1
CDR3aa: CASSQETGGNSPLHF
CDR3nt: TGTGCCAGCAGCCAAGAGACAGGGGGAAATTCACCCCTCCACTTT

abundance: once
j_gene: TRBJ1-1
v_gene: TRBV28
d_gene: TRBD1
CDR3aa: CASSLFASKTGKTEAFF
CDR3nt: TGTGCCAGCAGTTTGTTCGCCTCGAAGACAGGGAAAACTGAAGCTTTCTTT

abundance: NA
j_gene: TRBJ1-6
v_gene: TRBV28
d_gene: NA
CDR3aa: CASSFGSISSYNSPLHF
CDR3nt: TGTGCCAGCAGTTTCGGTTCCATTAGCTCCTATAATTCACCCCTCCACTTT

abundance: NA
j_gene: TRBJ2-3
v_gene: TRBV7-8
d_gene: NA
CDR3aa: CASSFTGTQVYTQYF
CDR3nt: TGTGCCAGCAGCTTCACCGGGACTCAAGTGTATACGCAGTATTTT

abundance: NA
j_gene: TRBJ2-3
v_gene: TRBV28
d_gene: TRBD2
CDR3aa: CASTSSLAGGYTDTQYF
CDR3nt: TGTGCCAGCACTTCGAGTCTAGCGGGGGGATACACAGATACGCAGTATTTT

abundance: NA
j_gene: TRBJ1-4
v_gene: TRBV7-2
d_gene: NA
CDR3aa: CASSLVGRVKKLFF
CDR3nt: TGTGCCAGCAGCTTAGTTGGCAGGGTTAAAAAACTGTTTTTT

abundance: NA
j_gene: TRBJ2-1
v_gene: TRBV6-6
d_gene: TRBD2
CDR3aa: CASRRLAGAFGNEQFF
CDR3nt: TGTGCCAGCAGGAGACTAGCGGGAGCATTTGGGAATGAGCAGTTCTTC

abundance: NA
j_gene: TRBJ1-1
v_gene: TRBV5-1
d_gene: TRBD1
CDR3aa: CASSPTGGEGFEAFF
CDR3nt: TGCGCCAGCAGCCCGACAGGGGGAGAAGGCTTTGAAGCTTTCTTT

abundance: NA
j_gene: TRBJ1-1
v_gene: TRBV19
d_gene: NA
CDR3aa: CASSPQGPSTEAFF
CDR3nt: TGTGCCAGTTCCCCACAGGGCCCTAGCACTGAAGCTTTCTTT

abundance: NA
j_gene: TRBJ2-6
v_gene: TRBV4-1
d_gene: NA
CDR3aa: CASSQEEGSGANVLTF
CDR3nt: TGCGCCAGCAGCCAAGAGGAGGGCTCTGGGGCCAACGTCCTGACTTTC

abundance: NA
j_gene: TRBJ2-7
v_gene: TRBV27
d_gene: TRBD2
CDR3aa: CASSKLAGGPYEQYF
CDR3nt: TGTGCCAGCAGCAAACTAGCGGGAGGACCCTACGAGCAGTACTTC

abundance: NA
j_gene: TRBJ2-1
v_gene: TRBV11-3
d_gene: NA
CDR3aa: CASSLGARIFF
CDR3nt: TGTGCCAGCAGCTTAGGTGCCAGAATATTCTTC

abundance: NA
j_gene: TRBJ1-2
v_gene: TRBV6-1
d_gene: NA
CDR3aa: CASSEALRGGYTF
CDR3nt: TGTGCCAGCAGTGAAGCGCTTCGGGGTGGCTACACCTTC

abundance: NA
j_gene: TRBJ2-2
v_gene: TRBV4-1
d_gene: TRBD1
CDR3aa: CASSQVYRGTGELFF
CDR3nt: TGCGCCAGCAGCCAAGTCTACAGGGGCACCGGGGAGCTGTTTTTT

abundance: NA
j_gene: TRBJ1-6
v_gene: TRBV9
d_gene: NA
CDR3aa: CASSVSGGPLHF
CDR3nt: TGTGCCAGCAGCGTTTCGGGGGGACCCCTCCACTTT

abundance: NA
j_gene: TRBJ1-2
v_gene: TRBV6-5
d_gene: NA
CDR3aa: CASSYSRRWGYTF
CDR3nt: TGTGCCAGCAGTTACTCGCGGCGGTGGGGCTACACCTTC

abundance: once
j_gene: TRBJ1-4
v_gene: TRBV27
d_gene: TRBD1
CDR3aa: CASSRTGNEKLFF
CDR3nt: TGTGCCAGCAGTCGGACAGGGAATGAAAAACTGTTTTTT

abundance: once
j_gene: TRBJ1-5
v_gene: TRBV6-6
d_gene: NA
CDR3aa: CASGEEWYQHF
CDR3nt: TGTGCCAGCGGCGAGGAGTGGTACCAGCATTTT

abundance: NA
j_gene: TRBJ2-4
v_gene: TRBV19
d_gene: NA
CDR3aa: CASSSGTKNIQYF
CDR3nt: TGTGCCAGTAGTTCAGGGACCAAAAACATTCAGTACTTC

abundance: once
j_gene: TRBJ1-1
v_gene: TRBV11-2
d_gene: NA
CDR3aa: CASSLGLIRGNTEAFF
CDR3nt: TGTGCCAGCAGCTTAGGGCTGATCAGGGGGAACACTGAAGCTTTCTTT

abundance: NA
j_gene: TRBJ1-1
v_gene: TRBV5-1
d_gene: TRBD1
CDR3aa: CASSGGQQGAEAFF
CDR3nt: TGCGCCAGCAGCGGGGGACAGCAGGGGGCCGAAGCTTTCTTT

abundance: NA
j_gene: TRBJ2-6
v_gene: TRBV5-4
d_gene: TRBD1
CDR3aa: CASSSGDRASGANVLTF
CDR3nt: TGTGCCAGCAGCTCCGGGGACAGGGCGTCTGGGGCCAACGTCCTGACTTTC